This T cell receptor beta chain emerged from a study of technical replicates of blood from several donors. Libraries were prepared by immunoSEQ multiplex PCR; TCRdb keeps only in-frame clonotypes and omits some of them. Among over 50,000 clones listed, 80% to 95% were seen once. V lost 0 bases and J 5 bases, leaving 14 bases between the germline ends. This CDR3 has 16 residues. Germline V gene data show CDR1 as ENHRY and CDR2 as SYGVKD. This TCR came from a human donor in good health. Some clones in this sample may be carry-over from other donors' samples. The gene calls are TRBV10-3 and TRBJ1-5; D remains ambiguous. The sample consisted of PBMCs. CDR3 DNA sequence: TGTGCCATCAGTGAGTCGGAGTTGACGATTGATCAGCCCCAGCATTTT. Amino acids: CAISESELTIDQPQHF.